This T cell receptor beta chain is from a study of cytomegalovirus exposure and HLA in healthy donors. Across the whole study: An early release of data contained about 85 million unique TCRs, which came from HLA-typed donors.

The PCR had 60 Vbeta and 13 Jbeta primers. The repertoire was sequenced with immunoSEQ multiplex PCR; TCRdb's copy has only in-frame clones and lacks some. The data show roughly 130,000 clones, with around 71% seen just once and about 2.4% held by the top ten. Per the germline V gene, CDR1 is SGHVS and CDR2 is FQNEAQ. With V trimmed by 5 bases and J by 7 bases, 15 bases remained unmatched. The CDR3 is made up of 18 amino acids. This chain joins TRBV7-8 and TRBJ2-7; 15 bases are a match to TRBD2. Material: PBMCs. This clonotype was obtained from an older woman in good health and CMV-seropositive. The CDR3 DNA follows: TGTGCCAGCAGCAGAAGGACTAGCGGGGGGGGATGGTCGGAGGAGCAGTACTTC. Amino acids: CASSRRTSGGGWSEEQYF.